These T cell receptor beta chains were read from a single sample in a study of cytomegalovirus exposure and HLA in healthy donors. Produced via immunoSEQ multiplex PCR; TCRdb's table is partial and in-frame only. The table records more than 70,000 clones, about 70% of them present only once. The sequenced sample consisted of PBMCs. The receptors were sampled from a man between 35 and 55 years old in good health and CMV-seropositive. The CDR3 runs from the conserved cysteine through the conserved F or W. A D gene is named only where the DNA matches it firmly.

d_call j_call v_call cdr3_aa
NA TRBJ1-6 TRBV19 CASSGAAYNSPLHF
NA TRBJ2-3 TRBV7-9 CASSLVRSPGDTQYF
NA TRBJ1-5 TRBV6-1 CASRTGAGSNQPQHF
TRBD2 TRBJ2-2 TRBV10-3 CAISEGAGGPIWELFF
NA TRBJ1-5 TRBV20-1 CSASEEQPQHF
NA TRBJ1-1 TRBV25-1 CASSDRPDKDTEAFF
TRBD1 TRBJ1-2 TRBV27 CASSSGQGYGYTF
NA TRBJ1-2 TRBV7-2 CASSLVAGPDGYTF
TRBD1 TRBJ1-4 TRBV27 CASSWTGDLSEKLFF
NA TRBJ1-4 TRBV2 CASREAGEKLFF
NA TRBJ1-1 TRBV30 CAWSPGRNTEAFF
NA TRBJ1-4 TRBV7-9 CASSSGISNEKLFF
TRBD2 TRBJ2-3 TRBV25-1 CASSERLAGSTDTQYF
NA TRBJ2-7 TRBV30 CAWSVDSYEQYF
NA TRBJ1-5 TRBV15 CATSRDYGGQQPQHF
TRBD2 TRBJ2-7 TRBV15 CATRLSGGSTLEQYF
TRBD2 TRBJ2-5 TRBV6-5 CASTLAGSQTQYF
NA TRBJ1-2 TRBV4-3 CASSRSPENYGYTF
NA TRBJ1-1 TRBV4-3 CASSQETLGEAFF
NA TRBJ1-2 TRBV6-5 CASSPSGTRIYGYTF
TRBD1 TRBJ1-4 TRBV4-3 CASSLQGASNEKLFF
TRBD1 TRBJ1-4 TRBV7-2 CASSSNLLGQGANEKLFF
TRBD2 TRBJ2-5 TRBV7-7 CASSLAPSGEETQYF
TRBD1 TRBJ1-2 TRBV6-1 CASRPGTDYGYTF
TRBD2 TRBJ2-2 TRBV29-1 CSVGMLAGPNTGELFF
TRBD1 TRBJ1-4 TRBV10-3 CAARGQPNEKLFF
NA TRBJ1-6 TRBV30 CAWSSLQASSYNSPLHF
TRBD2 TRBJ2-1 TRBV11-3 CASSLIAGARSNEQFF
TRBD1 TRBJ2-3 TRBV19 CASSNRRDRTTDTQYF
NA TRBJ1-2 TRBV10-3 CAISESESYGYTF
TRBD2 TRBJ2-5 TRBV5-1 CASSPTGGSQETQYF
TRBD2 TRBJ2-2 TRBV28 CASSRGGGWRENTGELFF
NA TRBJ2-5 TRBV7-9 CASSYNKGAVEETQYF
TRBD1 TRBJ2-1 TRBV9 CASSVAGGANNEQFF
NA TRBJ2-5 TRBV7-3 CASSLTSYAETQYF
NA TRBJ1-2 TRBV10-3 CAISESSYYGYTF
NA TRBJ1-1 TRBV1 CTSSPMRGNTEAFF
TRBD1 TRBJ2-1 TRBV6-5 CASSYGTGTYNEQFF
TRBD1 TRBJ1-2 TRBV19 CASSIDGDRGSTF
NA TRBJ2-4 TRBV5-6 CASSLGVQGSLGYF
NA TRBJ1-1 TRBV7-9 CASSLQGYTEAFF
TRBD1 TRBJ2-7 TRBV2 CASSESETGGGYEQYF
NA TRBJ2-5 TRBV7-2 CASSLRRGRGETQYF
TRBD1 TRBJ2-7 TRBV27 CASSFLGQGMGEQYF
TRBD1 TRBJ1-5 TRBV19 CASEPGQGAQPQHF
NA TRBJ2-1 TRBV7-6 CASSLYQGSSYNEQFF
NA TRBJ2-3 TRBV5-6 CASSFPGLDTQYF
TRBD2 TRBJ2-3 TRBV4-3 CASSPRTSGALDTQYF
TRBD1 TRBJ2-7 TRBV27 CASSPQGATYEQYF
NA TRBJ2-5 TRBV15 CATSRVRALGQETQYF
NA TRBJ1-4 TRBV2 CASSEERAGANEKLFF
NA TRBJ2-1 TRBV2 CASSELAPGNEQFF
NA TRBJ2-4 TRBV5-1 CASSLQGATGNIQYF
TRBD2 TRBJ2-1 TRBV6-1 CASSQGLEVKRNLF
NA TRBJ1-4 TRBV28 CASSIRGPNEKLFF